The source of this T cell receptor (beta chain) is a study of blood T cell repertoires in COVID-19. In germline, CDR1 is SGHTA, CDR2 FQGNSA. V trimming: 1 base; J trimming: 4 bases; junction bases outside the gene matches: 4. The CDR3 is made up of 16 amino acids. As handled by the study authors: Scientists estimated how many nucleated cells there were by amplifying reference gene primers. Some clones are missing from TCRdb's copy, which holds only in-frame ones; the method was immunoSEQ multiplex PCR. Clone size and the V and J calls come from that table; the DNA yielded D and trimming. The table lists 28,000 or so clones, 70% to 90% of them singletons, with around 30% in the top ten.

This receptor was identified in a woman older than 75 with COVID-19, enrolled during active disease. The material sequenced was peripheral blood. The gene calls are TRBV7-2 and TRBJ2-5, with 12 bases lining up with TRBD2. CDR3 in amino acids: CASSLGPSGGAETQYF. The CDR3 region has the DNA TGTGCCAGCAGCTTAGGTCCTAGCGGGGGGGCAGAGACCCAGTACTTC.